The sequence of this T cell receptor (beta chain) was determined in a study of blood T cell repertoires in COVID-19. Study background: Samples came from the United States, Italy and Spain, spanning acute and convalescent COVID-19. Sample material is recorded as cDNA or gDNA derived from T cells, B-cell-depleted T cells, or PBMCs.

In the original workflow: Nucleated cell number was recorded as an estimate derived from reference gene primer amplification. Profiled with immunoSEQ multiplex PCR; TCRdb holds only in-frame clones, not every one. That table supplies the V and J calls and clone size; D and trimming were determined from the DNA. The table records about 130,000 clones, around 81% of them present only once. V lost 3 bases to trimming and J lost 8 bases; unmatched junction nucleotides: 7. Germline V gene lookup returns CDR1 GTSNPN and CDR2 SVGIG (reference sequence). CDR3 length: 13 residues. The chain is built from TRBV30 and TRBJ2-1; 7 nucleotides align to TRBD1. This receptor was identified in a woman aged 55-69 years with active or convalescent COVID-19. What was sequenced was peripheral blood. CDR3 loop: CAWRRQGVDEQFF. The DNA of the CDR3 is TGTGCCTGGAGACGACAGGGAGTCGATGAGCAGTTCTTC.